The present entry profiles one T cell receptor (beta chain) with its context. This clonotype was picked up a small number of times. There is no known antigen for this receptor. No clone much larger than this one lies a single base away; base qualities are absent. PBMCs were isolated by Ficoll-Paque density gradient centrifugation. This record belongs to a study of T-cell memory formation after mild COVID-19 (dated by TCRdb to about 2021). Study-level background: TCR sequence clusters from the two donors were largely donor specific. The cohort comprised two young, previously healthy adult volunteers, one female and one male. In two donors, T-cell clones that expanded and contracted after mild COVID-19 were followed by sequencing TCRalpha and TCRbeta repertoires longitudinally. What the research found in general, with its limitations: Contracting CD4+ clones turned up mainly in the CM and EM memory subsets, whereas EMRA was where CD8+ clones were enriched. Some responding clones were detected in pre-infection memory, which suggested that pre-existing cross-reactive memory T cells had joined the SARS-CoV-2 response. Clones contracting from day 15 to 85 had balanced CD4/CD8 phenotypes, while a second wave expanding from day 15 to 37 was biased towards CD4+. SARS-CoV-2 specificity was not confirmed for the second-wave clones peaking on day 37. Only a couple of mild cases were covered in the study, and larger cohorts including severe cases with pre-infection samples were considered necessary.

The CDR3 spans 15 residues, from the cysteine through the phenylalanine. Of all the DNA, just the CDR3 is kept, 45 bases in frame from base 1. The germline V gene supplies CDR1 SNHLY and CDR2 FYNNEI. V was cut back by 4 bases and J by 8 bases, leaving a gap of 20 bases between them. Sequencing instrument: Illumina NovaSeq 6000. cDNA libraries for TCRalpha and TCRbeta were prepared by 5'RACE using constant-segment primers, with sample barcodes and unique molecular identifiers added. RNA was extracted from every sample with Trizol reagent. The libraries were amplified in two PCR steps, and the second step added a second sample barcode and Illumina TruSeq adapters. Libraries were sequenced on an Illumina NovaSeq with 2 x 150 bp paired-end reads. The authors' analysis ran thus. Reads were demultiplexed and collapsed into UMI-guided consensus sequences with migec v1.2.7. Using mixcr v2.1.11, the UMI consensuses were aligned to TRA and TRB V and J templates and assembled into clonotypes. Clonotypes were classified as expanded or contracted when called significant by both edgeR and NoisET, with noise models trained on biological replicates. edgeR calls used a false discovery rate-adjusted p below 0.01 and a log2 fold-change threshold of 1. PCA with hierarchical clustering of max-normalized trajectories of the 1000 most abundant clonotypes was used as exploratory dynamics analysis. The CD4 or CD8 phenotype of responding clones was assigned using the separately sequenced CD4+ and CD8+ repertoires. The public reads were quality trimmed at Q25 with fastp and then assembled into clones with MiXCR by TCRdb, keeping productive beta chains. Records with the same CDR3 protein are collapsed into one entry carrying the most frequent genes and DNA. The V and J calls were not made by the authors but by TCRdb's processing. This sample gives around 510,000 distinct CDR3 sequences in total; about 20% of them show up just once. The ten largest clones add up to around 8.4% of the sample.

The clonotype originates from an adult woman who had mild COVID-19 (a few samples of this study predate the infection). The sample titles of this study are shuffled in the database, so cell type and time point are left out; the donor was told from shared clones. Material for sequencing was PBMCs or a T cell subset sorted from them (not recorded which). The sequence links TRBV2 to TRBJ1-2, with TRBD1 as a weak D call on 5 bases. The nucleotides read TGTGCCAGCAGTGGGACGAGTGAAGGGGAGGGAGGCTACACCTTC. It codes for CASSGTSEGEGGYTF.